This TCR beta chain was profiled in a study of T-cell reconstitution after alpha-beta-depleted transplantation in children. Study-wide results and caveats: About two months after transplant, alpha-beta T cells reportedly came from several hundred expanded graft clones. Hyperexpanded clones declined; after one year, newly produced T cells mostly supplied diversity.

TCRbeta library preparation incorporated unique molecular identifiers. MiXCR, applied by TCRdb to the PCR reads, yields one record per CDR3 protein. The sample carries hundreds of thousands of distinct CDR3 sequences, under 12% recorded once. This clonotype showed up many times. Its matching antigen is unknown. The junction does not match germline at one end; this may be a read error. This sequence was found in a child aged 2-15 years with inherited bone marrow failure, due to receive a stem cell transplant. Sample: PBMCs, taken before TCRalphabeta/CD19-depleted stem cell transplant.

CDR3: CASSPRGRDYDEQFF. The CDR3 DNA follows: TGCGCCAGCAGCCCGCGAGGCCGGGACTACGATGAGCAGTTCTTC. The chain recombines TRBV5-1 with TRBJ2-1; 7 positions agree with TRBD2. There are 15 residues in the CDR3. Germline loops: CDR1 SGHRS, CDR2 YFSETQ.